The 32 T cell receptor beta chains in this list originate from one sample, sequenced in a study of vaccination and CD4 T cells after COVID-19. The Oncomine TCR Beta short-read assay generated sequence data from the DNA of cultured CD4+ T cells. Each CDR3 protein gets one entry after TCRdb re-called the PCR reads with MiXCR. Altogether about 8,900 distinct CDR3 sequences are present, 64% being singletons, with the ten largest covering around 30%. Treatment described: roughly 11-day PBMC culture with coronavirus spike peptide pools or control peptides (ViraFEST assay). These receptors have no known antigen. Sequencing was performed on CD4+ T cells from blood, cultured in vitro. The receptors originated from a human donor who had recovered from COVID-19.

The V and J genes are TRBV28 and TRBJ1-1, with 10 bases that match TRBD1. CDR1 MDHEN and CDR2 SYDVKM come from the germline V gene. J was trimmed by 0 bases and V by 2 bases; bases with no gene match: 3. This CDR3 contains 16 residues. CDR3 in amino acids: CASSLGTGVMNTEAFF. CDR3 nucleotides: TGTGCCAGCAGTTTAGGGACAGGGGTTATGAACACTGAAGCTTTCTTT.

The chain couples TRBV6-1 to TRBJ2-1, with D possibly matching TRBD2 (5 bases). Germline loops: CDR1 MNHNS, CDR2 SASEGT. The ends were cut back, 10 bases at V and 3 bases at J, with 13 bases in the middle. This CDR3 has 13 residues. Here the CDR3 DNA reads TGTGCCATCCTCCGGGGTGGCTACAATGAGCAGTTCTTC. Residues: CAILRGGYNEQFF.

The chain recombines TRBV29-1 with TRBJ2-3; D is uncertain. The CDR3 contains 11 residues. The germline CDR1 and CDR2 sequences are SQVTM and ANQGSEA. V was clipped by 1 base and J by 5 bases, with 4 bases between them. The chain's CDR3 is CSVEAGDTQYF. The CDR3 DNA is TGCAGCGTTGAAGCAGGAGATACGCAGTATTTT.

In this sample, this clonotype turned up a few times. This sequence joins TRBV12-3 or TRBV12-4 and TRBJ1-5, with D hard to call. The V end was cut by 2 bases, the J end by 3 bases, with 2 bases between. The CDR3 covers 12 residues. Written as DNA, the CDR3 is TGTGCCAGCAGTTTAATCAATCAGCCCCAGCATTTT. This gives the protein CASSLINQPQHF.

This chain links TRBV27 with TRBJ2-7; D could derive from TRBD1 or TRBD2 (5 bases each). The germline V gene has CDR1 MNHEY and CDR2 SMNVEV (reference sequence). The CDR3 totals 14 residues. Trimming left V 8 bases short and J 2 bases short, with 16 bases between. The CDR3 nucleotides are TGTGCCAGCCGCCTAGCAGGGAACACCTACGAGCAGTACTTC. Translating it yields CASRLAGNTYEQYF.

This clonotype turned up a few times. The chain combines TRBV27 with TRBJ2-7; TRBD1 agrees at 8 bases. The CDR3 runs 14 residues. V dropped 2 bases and J dropped 3; count of bases not matched to a gene: 3. CDR1 and CDR2 (germline): MNHEY, SMNVEV (reference sequence). The CDR3: CASSLGDRYYEQYF. The CDR3 DNA sequence: TGTGCCAGCAGTTTAGGGGACAGGTACTACGAGCAGTACTTC.

This clonotype was found once. The gene calls are TRBV6-1 and TRBJ2-5; D unresolved. Trimming shortened V by 0 bases and J by 5 bases, and 13 bases separated the two germline ends. The CDR3 is 15 amino acids. Germline loops: CDR1 MNHNS, CDR2 SASEGT. Here the CDR3 reads CASSEADHFAETQYF. CDR3 nucleotide sequence: TGTGCCAGCAGTGAAGCAGACCACTTTGCGGAGACCCAGTACTTC.

The chain uses TRBV7-9 and TRBJ1-2; D ambiguous. CDR3 size: 12 residues. Germline CDR1 reads SEHNR; CDR2 reads FQNEAQ (reference sequence). V was pared by 5 bases and J by 8 bases, with 12 bases between. The CDR3 DNA is TGTGCCAGCAGCATTACCACGGGAGGCTACACCTTC. Translation gives CASSITTGGYTF.

The rearrangement links TRBV20-1 to TRBJ2-7, with 13 positions matching TRBD2. J lost 5 bases, V lost 5 bases, and 6 bases had no gene match. The CDR3 spans 14 residues. The V gene's germline CDR1 is DFQATT and CDR2 SNEGSKA (reference sequence). This CDR3 is CSAGLAGVGNEQYF. The CDR3 DNA sequence: TGCAGTGCTGGACTAGCGGGGGTTGGGAACGAGCAGTACTTC.

This clonotype was observed once. The J gene is TRBJ1-1, the V gene TRBV24-1, with D hard to call. The germline V gene encodes CDR1 KGHDR and CDR2 SFDVKD. V lost 1 base and J lost 0, with 5 bases in between. The CDR3 is 14 residues long. The CDR3 DNA is TGTGCCACCAGTGATTTCTGCCTGAACACTGAAGCTTTCTTT. Its translation: CATSDFCLNTEAFF.

This chain uses TRBV19 with TRBJ2-3; 14 bases are a match to TRBD2. Germline V gene data show CDR1 as LNHDA and CDR2 as SQIVND (reference sequence). V lost 2 bases, J lost 0 bases, and 4 bases stayed unmatched. The CDR3 spans 18 residues. This chain's CDR3 is CASSIRGLAGDSTDTQYF. DNA for the CDR3: TGTGCCAGTAGTATACGGGGACTAGCGGGGGATAGCACAGATACGCAGTATTTT.

The chain joins TRBV5-6 to TRBJ2-2; D possibly matches TRBD1 or TRBD2 (6 bases each). From germline, CDR1 is SGHDT and CDR2 YYEEEE. The CDR3 has 15 amino acids. V lost 4 bases and J 1 base, leaving 11 bases between the germline ends. The CDR3 coding sequence is TGTGCCAGCAGCGGCGGGACAAAGAACACCGGGGAGCTGTTTTTT. It yields the protein CASSGGTKNTGELFF.

The chain couples TRBV11-2 to TRBJ2-7; 9 bases fit TRBD1. This CDR3 spans 16 amino acids. The V and J ends lost 5 bases and 6 bases, in that order; junction bases with no gene match: 14. Germline values: CDR1 SGHAT, CDR2 FQNNGV. The CDR3 reads CASSLMAPGQGAEQYF. The CDR3 coding sequence is TGTGCCAGCAGCCTAATGGCCCCGGGACAGGGCGCCGAGCAGTACTTC.

The chain couples TRBV12-3 or TRBV12-4 to TRBJ2-6, with a weak D call TRBD2 (6 bases). CDR3 length: 15 amino acids. Trimming pared 4 bases from V and 0 bases from J, leaving 7 bases between. CDR3 in DNA: TGTGCCAGCAGTTCGCGGGACTCTGGGGCCAACGTCCTGACTTTC. Translating it yields CASSSRDSGANVLTF.

V gene TRBV28 combines with J gene TRBJ2-7; 7 nucleotides agree with TRBD1. Trimming removed 5 bases from V and 7 bases from J; junction bases left unmatched: 14. From germline, CDR1 is MDHEN and CDR2 SYDVKM. The CDR3 spans 15 residues. For the CDR3, the DNA is TGTGCCAGCAGTGCTGGGGACAGCTGGGGCGGTGAGCAGTACTTC. Protein: CASSAGDSWGGEQYF.

The rearrangement links TRBV6-2 or TRBV6-3 to TRBJ1-5; D unresolved. V was shortened by 6 bases and J by 0 bases, with 15 bases between the two germline ends. The CDR3 length is 16 residues. In germline, CDR1 is MNHEY, CDR2 SVGEGT. The CDR3 here is CASSLGRVPSNQPQHF. CDR3 DNA sequence: TGTGCCAGCAGCCTCGGGAGGGTCCCTAGCAATCAGCCCCAGCATTTT.

The chain recombines TRBV7-9 with TRBJ2-5; no clear D gene. The V gene's germline CDR1 is SEHNR and CDR2 FQNEAQ (reference sequence). CDR3 length: 12 amino acids. V was pared by 4 bases and J by 4 bases, with 7 bases between. CDR3 in DNA: TGTGCCAGCAGCTCCCAACTAGAGACCCAGTACTTC. It codes for CASSSQLETQYF.

The chain recombines TRBV7-9 with TRBJ1-1, with no clear D. Deletions cut 0 bases from V and 0 bases from J, with 5 bases between. This CDR3 region has 14 residues. In germline, CDR1 is SEHNR, CDR2 FQNEAQ (reference sequence). The CDR3 DNA reads TGTGCCAGCAGCTTAGCTAGGCTGAACACTGAAGCTTTCTTT. It yields the protein CASSLARLNTEAFF.

The chain is built from TRBV6-5 and TRBJ1-1, with D tentatively TRBD1 (6 bases). Between the trimmed V and J ends, which lost 4 bases and 0 bases, there was a span of 15 bases. The CDR3 sequence is 16 residues long. Germline CDR1 reads MNHEY; CDR2 reads SVGAGI. CDR3 region: CASSSLGQLLNTEAFF. The CDR3 DNA sequence: TGTGCCAGCAGTTCCCTCGGACAGCTCTTGAACACTGAAGCTTTCTTT.

The chain carries TRBV28 and TRBJ1-2; D remains unclear. Germline CDR1 MDHEN, CDR2 SYDVKM. Trimming left V 2 bases short and J 5 bases short, with 9 bases between. The CDR3 is 13 amino acids. The CDR3 nucleotides are TGTGCCAGCAGTTTAGAGGGAACTTATGGCTACACCTTC. The encoded protein is CASSLEGTYGYTF.

The chain carries TRBV6-2 or TRBV6-3 and TRBJ2-3; 8 nucleotides match TRBD1. The CDR3 runs 18 residues. Germline lookup yields CDR1 MNHEY and CDR2 SVGEGT. J gave up 5 bases and V 2 bases, and 15 bases lay outside the gene matches. As DNA, the CDR3 is TGTGCCAGCAGTTACCGAGCCTCCGGGACAGGAGTCTTAGATACGCAGTATTTT. Translation gives CASSYRASGTGVLDTQYF.

In its sample, this clonotype was seen once. V gene TRBV20-1 combines with J gene TRBJ2-5; tentatively, D is TRBD2 (5 bases). V lost 3 bases to trimming and J lost 1 base, with 21 bases between them. This CDR3 has 17 residues. Germline CDR1 DFQATT, CDR2 SNEGSKA (reference sequence). The CDR3 region has the DNA TGCAGTGCTAGTTCGGGGTTGGAGGTCCGCTTCCAAGAGACCCAGTACTTC. It yields the protein CSASSGLEVRFQETQYF.

The chain is built from TRBV11-3 and TRBJ1-1, with TRBD1 as a possible D gene (5 bases). Germline assignment: CDR1 SGHNT and CDR2 YENEEA. Trimming stripped 3 bases from V and 7 bases from J, with 12 bases between. The CDR3 has 13 residues. The CDR3 DNA reads as TGTGCCAGCAGCTTTCAGGGCGGGAGTGAAGCTTTCTTT. Translated, it gives CASSFQGGSEAFF.

The chain employs TRBV20-1 and TRBJ1-5; unclear D gene. In germline, CDR1 is DFQATT, CDR2 SNEGSKA (reference sequence). Trimming stripped 0 bases from V and 4 bases from J, with 7 bases between. CDR3 length: 13 residues. The CDR3 nucleotides read TGCAGTGCTAGAGATTACCCTAATCAGCCCCAGCATTTT. This sequence encodes CSARDYPNQPQHF.

The chain is built from TRBV6-5 and TRBJ1-2; 8 bases line up with TRBD1. Germline CDR1 and CDR2: MNHEY and SVGAGI. Trimming removed 4 bases from V and 1 base from J; junction bases left unmatched: 8. This CDR3 has 16 residues. CDR3 nucleotide sequence: TGTGCCAGCAGTTTCGACAGGGGCCCCTTTAACTATGGCTACACCTTC. Protein product: CASSFDRGPFNYGYTF.

This clonotype was seen just once. This chain uses TRBV6-2 or TRBV6-3 with TRBJ1-5, with D possibly matching TRBD1 (6 bases). Germline V gene lookup returns CDR1 MNHEY and CDR2 SVGEGT. The CDR3 has 14 residues. The V end lost 7 bases, the J end lost 3 bases, and 13 bases lay between the germline ends. The CDR3 reads CASTMYRDNQPQHF. For the CDR3, the DNA is TGTGCCAGCACCATGTACAGGGACAATCAGCCCCAGCATTTT.

The chain couples TRBV7-2 to TRBJ2-5; D tentatively fits TRBD1 or TRBD2 (7 bases each). The CDR3 consists of 16 residues. With 3 bases removed from V and 7 bases from J, the gap between germline ends came to 21 bases. Germline CDR1 and CDR2: SGHTA and FQGNSA. The CDR3 bases are TGTGCCAGCAGCTTGGGGGGGGACAGCGCTTGGGGGACCCAGTACTTC. Translating it yields CASSLGGDSAWGTQYF.

The CDR3 coding sequence is TGTGCCAGCAGTGAAACCGGGACATCAGCTTTCTTT. Residues: CASSETGTSAFF. The chain links TRBV6-1 to TRBJ1-1; a weak D match, TRBD1 (6 bases). Germline loops: CDR1 MNHNS, CDR2 SASEGT. This CDR3 region has 12 residues. Trimming cost V 2 bases and J 10 bases, with 11 bases left between them.

This chain uses TRBV27 with TRBJ1-1; TRBD1 matches 7 bases. The CDR3 length is 18 residues. Germline V gene sequence: CDR1 MNHEY, CDR2 SMNVEV (reference sequence). V was clipped by 3 bases and J by 7 bases; unmatched bases: 20. The CDR3 sequence is CASSFRLFSQGLIYEAFF. The CDR3 DNA reads TGTGCCAGCAGTTTCCGCCTCTTCTCACAGGGGCTAATATATGAAGCTTTCTTT.

The chain is built from TRBV2 and TRBJ2-7; TRBD2 agrees at 7 bases. The germline gives CDR1 SNHLY, CDR2 FYNNEI. Germline trimming cut 7 bases from V and 4 bases from J; bases unmatched to any gene: 7. This CDR3 spans 13 amino acids. The CDR3 nucleotides read TGTGCCAGCATGCAGGGAGGGAAGTACGAGCAGTACTTC. It translates to CASMQGGKYEQYF.

J is TRBJ1-1 and V is TRBV30, with unresolved D. The CDR3 loop spans 13 amino acids. Germline-derived CDR1 and CDR2 are GTSNPN and SVGIG (reference sequence). The V end was cut by 4 bases, the J end by 2 bases, with 11 bases between. The CDR3 nucleotides read TGTGCCTGGATTACGGGGTTTAACACTGAAGCTTTCTTT. Translation: CAWITGFNTEAFF.

The V call is TRBV27, the J call TRBJ1-5; D is perhaps TRBD1 (5 bases). The V end lost 6 bases, the J end lost 2 bases, and 14 bases lay between the germline ends. Germline CDR1 and CDR2: MNHEY and SMNVEV (reference sequence). CDR3 size: 15 residues. The CDR3 loop is CASRWGEEGNQPQHF. The CDR3 bases are TGTGCCAGCAGATGGGGGGAAGAAGGCAATCAGCCCCAGCATTTT.